Listed below are T cell receptor beta chains from one sample, sequenced in a study of OX40 agonist ivuxolimab in advanced cancers. Here immunoSEQ multiplex PCR was the method, and the copy in TCRdb shows in-frame clones only, minus some. The table records 63,000 or so clones, 84% of them present only once. The specimen comprised CD4+ or CD8+ T cells sorted from blood, sampled in a trial of the OX40 agonist ivuxolimab. The receptors were gathered from an adult with an advanced solid tumor such as melanoma, head and neck, liver or kidney cancer. CDR3s include the opening cysteine and the closing phenylalanine or tryptophan. The D gene is left open where the match is weak. Some rows mark clone size as missing; the rest say once, few, many or name a class of expanded clone.

abundance	d_gene	v_gene	j_gene	CDR3nt	CDR3aa
.	TRBD1	TRBV27	TRBJ1-2	TGTGCCAGCAGTTCCACCCCAGGGGGCTATGGCTACACCTTC	CASSSTPGGYGYTF
.	TRBD1	TRBV4-3	TRBJ1-5	TGCGCCAGCAGCCGGGACAGGGGACCCAATCAGCCCCAGCATTTT	CASSRDRGPNQPQHF
.	TRBD2	TRBV28	TRBJ2-3	TGTGCCAGCAGTAGCAGCGGGGCTGGCACAGATACGCAGTATTTT	CASSSSGAGTDTQYF
.	TRBD1	TRBV27	TRBJ1-2	TGTGCCAGCAGCCCGGGACAGTCCTATGGCTACACCTTC	CASSPGQSYGYTF
.	.	TRBV5-1	TRBJ2-7	TGCGCCAGCAGCCCCGGGACGAGTCAAACTGTCGAGCAGTACTTC	CASSPGTSQTVEQYF
.	.	TRBV29-1	TRBJ2-5	TGCAGCGTTGATGGGCCATACCAAGAGACCCAGTACTTC	CSVDGPYQETQYF
.	.	TRBV15	TRBJ1-4	TGTGCCACCAGCAGAGATTTAAGGGAAACTAATGAAAAACTGTTTTTT	CATSRDLRETNEKLFF
.	TRBD1	TRBV7-6	TRBJ1-6	TGTGCCAGCAGCTTAGTGGGGACAGAAAATTCACCCCTCCACTTT	CASSLVGTENSPLHF
few	.	TRBV2	TRBJ2-1	TGTGCCAGCAGTGAATCAGTGTCCGATGAGCAGTTCTTC	CASSESVSDEQFF
.	TRBD1	TRBV18	TRBJ1-6	TGTGCCAGCTCACCAGTCCGGACAGGGGGTTCACCCCTCCACTTT	CASSPVRTGGSPLHF
.	.	TRBV5-8	TRBJ1-5	TGTGCCAGCAGCTTGGCAGGGATCGGTGGACAGCCCCAGCATTTT	CASSLAGIGGQPQHF
.	.	TRBV7-2	TRBJ2-7	TGTGCCAGCAGCCCCGGCCCGATAGGGCCCTACGAGCAGTACTTC	CASSPGPIGPYEQYF
once	TRBD1	TRBV6-5	TRBJ1-2	TGTGCCAGCAGGCTCCCCGGGACAGGGGGCGGCTACACCTTC	CASRLPGTGGGYTF